This T cell receptor (beta chain) was obtained from a study of blood T cell repertoires in COVID-19. This clone was observed a single time. This CDR3 is 12 amino acids long. Germline V gives CDR1 SNHLY, CDR2 FYNNEI. Trimming stripped 6 bases from V and 5 bases from J, with 11 bases between. Sequencing was performed with immunoSEQ multiplex PCR; in TCRdb, only in-frame clones are kept and a portion is missing. The table records about 110,000 clones, about 76% of them present only once. The TCR originated in a woman in her 70s with acute or convalescent COVID-19. The V and J genes are TRBV2 and TRBJ2-7, with a weak D call TRBD1 (6 bases). Sequences were obtained from peripheral blood. The CDR3 DNA sequence: TGTGCCAGCAGACAGGACAGCAACGAGCAGTACTTC. Its translation: CASRQDSNEQYF.